The clone carrying this T cell receptor beta chain was counted many times. For TCRbeta, the library was prepared with unique molecular identifiers. TCRdb re-called the PCR reads with MiXCR, one entry per CDR3 protein. In the table there are around 600,000 distinct CDR3 sequences, around 16% of which are singletons. This specimen comes from a study of T-cell reconstitution after alpha-beta-depleted transplantation in children. Trimming took 3 bases from V and 8 from J, leaving 5 bases between them. The V gene's germline CDR1 is MNHEY and CDR2 SMNVEV (reference sequence). This CDR3 region has 12 residues.

Specimen: PBMCs from the stem cell graft donor, collected from the stem cell graft. This sequence originates from a human donor who donated a stem cell graft to a child with acute myeloid leukemia. The chain links TRBV27 to TRBJ1-6; no clear D. The CDR3 region is CASSFGDSPLHF. The CDR3 DNA is TGTGCCAGCAGTTTTGGGGATTCACCCCTCCACTTT.